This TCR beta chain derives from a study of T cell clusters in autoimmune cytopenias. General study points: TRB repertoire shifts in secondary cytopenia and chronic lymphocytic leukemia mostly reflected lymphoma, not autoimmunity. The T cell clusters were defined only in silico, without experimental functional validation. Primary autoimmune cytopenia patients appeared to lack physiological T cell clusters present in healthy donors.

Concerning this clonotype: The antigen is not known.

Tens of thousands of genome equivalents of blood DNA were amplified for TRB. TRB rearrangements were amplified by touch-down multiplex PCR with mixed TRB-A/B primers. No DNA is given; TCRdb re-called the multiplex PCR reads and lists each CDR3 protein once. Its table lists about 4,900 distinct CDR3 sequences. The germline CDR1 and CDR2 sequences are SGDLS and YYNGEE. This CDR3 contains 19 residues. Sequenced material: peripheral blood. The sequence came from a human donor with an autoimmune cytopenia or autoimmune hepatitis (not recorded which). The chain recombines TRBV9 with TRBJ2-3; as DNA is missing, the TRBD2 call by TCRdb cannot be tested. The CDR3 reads CASSVGLAGGTLSTDTQYF. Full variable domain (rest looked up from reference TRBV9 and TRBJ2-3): DSGVTQTPKHLITATGQRVTLRCSPRSGDLSVYWYQQSLDQGLQFLIQYYNGEERAKGNILERFSAQQFPDLHSELNLSSLELGDSALYFCASSVGLAGGTLSTDTQYFGPGTRLTVL.